These 30 T cell receptor delta chains were sequenced from one sample in a study of gamma-delta chains in newborns, infants, children. TCRdb processed the reads again with the CATT caller. This repertoire shows roughly 9,900 delta-chain clones, approximately 8.3% found once; its top ten account for roughly 8.6%. The sample consisted of blood. All receptors come from a child who was a newborn, infant or young child, either healthy, febrile or measles-vaccinated (not recorded which).

This clone was seen only a few times. The V call is TRDV2, the J call TRDJ3; TRDD3 matches 10 bases. Germline V lookup: CDR1 GEAIGNYY, CDR2 EKD. The CDR3 totals 20 residues. J gave up 0 bases and V 0 bases, and 7 bases lay outside the gene matches. The CDR3 nucleotides read TGTGCCTGTGACACCGTTAAGGGGGATACGATCTCCTGGGACACCCGACAGATGTTTTTC. Its translation is CACDTVKGDTISWDTRQMFF.

This clone was counted a few times. CDR3: CACVGLGTDKLIF. The DNA for the CDR3 is TGTGCCTGTGTTGGGTTGGGCACCGATAAACTCATCTTT. The chain links TRDV2 to TRDJ1; D unclear. V was trimmed by 5 bases and J by 1 base, leaving 10 bases between them. The CDR3 totals 13 residues. CDR1 is GEAIGNYY and CDR2 is EKD in the germline V gene.

The gene calls are TRDV1 and TRDJ1; D may be TRDD3 (6 bases). V was pared by 0 bases and J by 0 bases, with 14 bases between. Germline V gene lookup returns CDR1 TSWWSYY and CDR2 QGS. The CDR3 contains 17 residues. The CDR3 loop is CALGELGIGYYTDKLIF. The CDR3 nucleotides are TGTGCTCTTGGGGAACTAGGGATAGGATACTACACCGATAAACTCATCTTT.

This clone qualifies as medium-sized (0.01 to 0.1%). The gene calls are TRDV2 and TRDJ1; 9 nucleotides agree with TRDD3. Germline loops: CDR1 GEAIGNYY, CDR2 EKD. V was pared by 3 bases and J by 2 bases, with 6 bases of the junction left unmatched. This CDR3 is built from 15 residues. The CDR3: CACDLLGEQTDKLIF. CDR3 coding DNA: TGTGCCTGTGACTTACTGGGGGAGCAAACCGATAAACTCATCTTT.

A few counts support this clone. This sequence is one base from a far larger clone and is likely a read error. The identical CDR3 is also encoded by other nucleotide sequences in the sample. The gene calls are TRDV2 and TRDJ1; 13 nucleotides align to TRDD3. This CDR3 comprises 19 residues. J was trimmed by 0 bases and V by 3 bases; bases with no gene match: 12. Germline CDR1 GEAIGNYY, CDR2 EKD. This CDR3 is CACDPVLGDTRRNTDKLIF. In nucleotides, the CDR3 is TGTGCCTGTGACCCCGTACTGGGGGATACGCGACGGAACACCGATAAACTCATCTTT.

This clone is labeled medium-sized (0.01 to 0.1%). V and J are TRDV2 and TRDJ3; 7 bases agree with TRDD3. V was pared by 2 bases and J by 0 bases, with 6 bases of the junction left unmatched. The CDR3 sequence is 18 residues long. Looked up from germline, CDR1 is GEAIGNYY and CDR2 is EKD. This CDR3 reads CACDILGISSWDTRQMFF. DNA for the CDR3: TGTGCCTGTGACATACTGGGGATCAGCTCCTGGGACACCCGACAGATGTTTTTC.

This clone has a handful of counts. Its ends do not fully match the called genes, so a read error is possible. Other DNA sequences from this sample encode an identical CDR3 as well. The chain links TRDV2 to TRDJ1; 12 positions agree with TRDD3. The CDR3 consists of 15 residues. CDR1 and CDR2 (germline): GEAIGNYY, EKD. The chain's CDR3 is CACDSWGIRADKLIF. The CDR3 nucleotides are TGTGCTTGTGACAGCTGGGGGATACGCGCCGATAAACTCATCTTT.

There are a few counts of this clone. The gene calls are TRDV2 and TRDJ1; the match to TRDD3 covers 10 bases. This CDR3 has 16 amino acids. Germline V gives CDR1 GEAIGNYY, CDR2 EKD. The J segment lost 0 bases and the V segment lost 3 bases, leaving 6 bases of the junction unmatched. This CDR3 reads CACDRLGDGYTDKLIF. The CDR3 nucleotides are TGTGCCTGTGACCGACTGGGGGATGGTTACACCGATAAACTCATCTTT.

The sample holds a few counts of this clone. The chain recombines TRDV1 with TRDJ1, with D maybe TRDD2 (5 bases). Germline V gene data show CDR1 as TSWWSYY and CDR2 as QGS. This CDR3 contains 18 residues. The germline V and J ends were trimmed by 3 bases and 10 bases, with 30 bases remaining between them. CDR3 in DNA: TGTGCTCTTGGGGACTCCGAACCCCTTCTAAAAAGGACCTGCGGACTCATCTTT. This gives the protein CALGDSEPLLKRTCGLIF.

The V call is TRDV2, the J call TRDJ3, with 7 bases that match TRDD3. Germline lookup yields CDR1 GEAIGNYY and CDR2 EKD. Unmatched junction bases numbered 12, after V lost 2 bases and J lost 0 bases. The CDR3 has 20 residues. The CDR3 reads CACDNTASRGISWDTRQMFF. The CDR3 DNA sequence: TGTGCCTGTGACAACACGGCCTCACGGGGGATCTCCTGGGACACCCGACAGATGTTTTTC.

The chain joins TRDV2 to TRDJ1; the match to TRDD3 covers 12 bases. The CDR3 runs to 19 residues. V shed 0 bases, J shed 2 bases, and the junction held 12 bases outside the gene matches. Germline loops: CDR1 GEAIGNYY, CDR2 EKD. The CDR3 is CACDTVRLGDTEVTDKLIF. Here the CDR3 DNA reads TGTGCCTGTGACACCGTTAGGCTGGGGGATACGGAGGTAACCGATAAACTCATCTTT.

The chain couples TRDV2 to TRDJ1; 9 nucleotides match TRDD3. Germline V gives CDR1 GEAIGNYY, CDR2 EKD. The CDR3 loop spans 17 amino acids. V trimming: 0 bases; J trimming: 1 base; junction bases outside the gene matches: 8. CDR3 sequence: CACDTVAGGSRTDKLIF. The CDR3 DNA is TGTGCCTGTGACACCGTAGCTGGGGGATCCCGCACCGATAAACTCATCTTT.

In its sample, this clone was seen a few times. The gene calls are TRDV2 and TRDJ1; 8 positions match TRDD3. The CDR3 totals 15 residues. After removal of 1 base from V and 4 bases from J, the junction contained 7 bases not matched to a gene. Germline-derived CDR1 and CDR2 are GEAIGNYY and EKD. The CDR3 nucleotides are TGTGCCTGTGACACGCTGGGGGAAGTGGGCGATAAACTCATCTTT. This encodes CACDTLGEVGDKLIF.

Comment on this clone: The identical CDR3 is also encoded by other nucleotide sequences in the sample. The V gene is TRDV2, the J gene TRDJ1; TRDD3 matches 9 bases. The CDR3 totals 14 residues. V lost 3 bases to trimming and J lost 5 bases; unmatched junction nucleotides: 6. Germline loops: CDR1 GEAIGNYY, CDR2 EKD. The CDR3 bases are TGTGCCTGTGACCGACTGGGGGACCCAGATAAACTCATCTTT. This encodes CACDRLGDPDKLIF.

Only a few counts were recorded for this clone. This sequence joins TRDV1 and TRDJ1, with 9 bases identical to TRDD3. V shed 4 bases, J shed 0 bases, and the junction held 12 bases outside the gene matches. The CDR3 is 18 residues long. Germline CDR1 and CDR2: TSWWSYY and QGS. The CDR3 bases are TGTGCTCTTGGGGCCCCACCAACTGGGGGAACGTACACCGATAAACTCATCTTT. Its translation is CALGAPPTGGTYTDKLIF.

This clone came up a few times. The chain combines TRDV1 with TRDJ1, with 10 bases that match TRDD3. With 1 base clipped from V and 4 bases from J, the junction kept 21 bases outside the gene matches. There are 21 residues in the CDR3. Germline lookup yields CDR1 TSWWSYY and CDR2 QGS. CDR3 nucleotides: TGTGCTCTTGGGGAACGGAACTTCCTACTTCTGGGGGATAAAGAGGGCGATAAACTCATCTTT. It specifies CALGERNFLLLGDKEGDKLIF.

This clone showed up just a few times. The rearrangement uses TRDV2 and TRDJ3; TRDD3 aligns across 8 bases. V shed 0 bases, J shed 0 bases, and the junction held 6 bases outside the gene matches. CDR1 is GEAIGNYY and CDR2 is EKD in the germline V gene. The CDR3 runs 19 residues. CDR3 bases: TGTGCCTGTGACACCGTTCTGGGGGACCACTCCTGGGACACCCGACAGATGTTTTTC. The encoded protein is CACDTVLGDHSWDTRQMFF.

DNA of the CDR3: TGTGCTCTTGGGGGCCTAAGCTGGGGGATACGACCGTACACCGATAAACTCATCTTT. Its translation is CALGGLSWGIRPYTDKLIF. V usage is TRDV1 and J usage is TRDJ1; 12 bases map to TRDD3. Germline trimming cut 4 bases from V and 0 bases from J; bases unmatched to any gene: 12. Per the germline V gene, CDR1 is TSWWSYY and CDR2 is QGS. This CDR3 has 19 amino acids.

The table lists this clone with a few counts. This chain links TRDV2 with TRDJ1, with 9 positions matching TRDD2. This CDR3 is 21 amino acids long. Germline assignment: CDR1 GEAIGNYY and CDR2 EKD. J gave up 2 bases and V 0 bases, and 21 bases lay outside the gene matches. The CDR3 DNA reads TGTGCCTGTGACACCTTGCCTTCCTACGGCTCGGCTTCGGGGATAACCGATAAACTCATCTTT. As protein: CACDTLPSYGSASGITDKLIF.

This clone is classed as medium-sized. Distinct nucleotide sequences in the sample also encode this CDR3. The V gene is TRDV2, the J gene TRDJ3, with 8 positions matching TRDD3. The V gene end was trimmed by 0 bases and the J gene end by 0 bases; junction bases not matched to a gene: 6. Germline-derived CDR1 and CDR2 are GEAIGNYY and EKD. CDR3 length: 19 residues. Here the CDR3 DNA reads TGTGCCTGTGACACCTGGGGGATCCGAAGCTCCTGGGACACCCGACAGATGTTTTTC. The encoded protein is CACDTWGIRSSWDTRQMFF.

DNA of the CDR3: TGTGCTCTTGGGTCTCCCAGCCTACCACCACTGGGGGATACGCCGAGCGATAAACTCATCTTT. This sequence encodes CALGSPSLPPLGDTPSDKLIF. This chain joins TRDV1 and TRDJ1; 13 bases fit TRDD3. V lost 5 bases, J lost 4 bases, and 22 bases stayed unmatched. CDR3 length: 21 amino acids. Germline V gene sequence: CDR1 TSWWSYY, CDR2 QGS.

This clone is classed as medium-sized. The chain links TRDV2 to TRDJ3; 10 bases align to TRDD3. Germline-derived CDR1 and CDR2 are GEAIGNYY and EKD. The length of the CDR3 is 21 residues. The V gene end was trimmed by 4 bases and the J gene end by 0 bases; junction bases not matched to a gene: 14. CDR3 amino acids: CACDTPDTGGSSSWDTRQMFF. In DNA, the CDR3 is TGTGCCTGTGATACACCGGATACTGGGGGATCCAGCTCCTGGGACACCCGACAGATGTTTTTC.

This clone showed up just a few times. This likely stems from a read error, as it lies one base from a far larger clone. V is TRDV2 and J is TRDJ1, with TRDD3 identical over 11 bases. V shed 3 bases and J 4 bases; nucleotides not matched to a gene: 9. The CDR3 length is 16 residues. Per the germline V gene, CDR1 is GEAIGNYY and CDR2 is EKD. The CDR3 loop reads CACDQLGDRGNDKLIF. CDR3 nucleotide sequence: TGTGCCTGTGACCAACTGGGGGATAGAGGAAACGATAAACTCATCTTT.

This clone was seen a few times. The chain couples TRDV1 to TRDJ2; TRDD3 matches at 8 bases. The germline V gene has CDR1 TSWWSYY and CDR2 QGS. The V segment lost 4 bases and the J segment 0 bases; nucleotides outside the gene matches: 13. The CDR3 spans 19 residues. Here the CDR3 reads CALGVPHTGGPPLTAQLFF. As DNA, the CDR3 is TGTGCTCTTGGGGTTCCCCATACTGGGGGCCCACCTTTGACAGCACAACTCTTCTTT.

With respect to this clone: The TCRdb protein comes from a much larger clone and disagrees with this DNA's translation at residue 9, likely due to a read error; the protein given here is derived from the DNA. As DNA, the CDR3 is TGTGCCTGTGACGGGCTGGGGGATCTTCAAAGCGACACCGATAAACTCATCTTT. It translates to CACDGLGDLQSDTDKLIF. V is TRDV2 and J is TRDJ1; 9 bases align to TRDD3. The CDR3 is 18 residues long. Trimming at V came to 3 bases and at J to 0 bases, leaving 13 bases not matched to a gene. Per the germline V gene, CDR1 is GEAIGNYY and CDR2 is EKD.

In its sample, this clone was seen a few times. Only one base separates this from a far larger clonotype, so it likely reflects a read error. Other DNA sequences within the sample encode an identical CDR3. V gene TRDV2 combines with J gene TRDJ1; TRDD2 matches at 7 bases. V lost 0 bases and J lost 5; bases outside the gene matches: 11. Germline-derived CDR1 and CDR2 are GEAIGNYY and EKD. The CDR3 runs 16 residues. The CDR3 DNA sequence: TGTGCCTGTGACACCGTAGGGAGTTCCTACCGTGATAAACTCATCTTT. Its protein product is CACDTVGSSYRDKLIF.

Points on this clone: The junction and the germline gene differ at one end; a read error may be behind it. The same CDR3 arises from other DNA sequences in this sample as well. CDR3 sequence (DNA): TGCGCCTGTGACACGGTCCGGGGCGCTGGGGGGTCCACCGATAAACTCATCTTT. This encodes CACDTVRGAGGSTDKLIF. J is TRDJ1 and V is TRDV2; 7 nucleotides line up with TRDD3. Germline CDR1 is GEAIGNYY and CDR2 is EKD. This CDR3 contains 18 residues.

As to this clone: The junction differs from germline at one of its ends, possibly a read error. The V call is TRDV1, the J call TRDJ1, with TRDD3 identical over 11 bases. The CDR3 is 30 amino acids. Germline CDR1 reads TSWWSYY; CDR2 reads QGS. CDR3: CALVELQLSFISHTGGYPRVARIYTDKLIF. In nucleotides, the CDR3 is TGTGCTCTTGTGGAACTCCAACTATCTTTCATCTCCCATACTGGGGGATATCCGAGGGTGGCCCGGATTTACACCGATAAACTCATCTTT.

This clone has a handful of counts. TCRdb has a much larger clone's protein, which differs at residue 5 from the translation of this DNA, likely because of a read error; what is shown is the protein translated from the DNA. The rearrangement joins TRDV2 to TRDJ1; 12 nucleotides align to TRDD3. CDR1 and CDR2 (germline): GEAIGNYY, EKD. V was clipped by 3 bases and J by 8 bases; unmatched bases: 6. The CDR3 contains 14 residues. The CDR3 DNA reads as TGTGCCTGTGACCAACTGGGGGATACCCCAAAACTCATCTTT. Residues: CACDQLGDTPKLIF.

The table lists this clone with a few counts. This chain links TRDV2 with TRDJ1, with D possibly TRDD3 on 6 matching bases. The V end lost 5 bases, the J end lost 9 bases, and 21 bases lay between the germline ends. This CDR3 has 14 residues. Germline V gene lookup returns CDR1 GEAIGNYY and CDR2 EKD. CDR3 DNA: TGTGCCTGTGCGCTGTGGGGGCCGTTCGGAGAACTCATCTTT. This sequence encodes CACALWGPFGELIF.